This is a list of T cell receptor beta chains from one sample in a study of blood T cell repertoires in COVID-19. TCRdb's table, derived via immunoSEQ multiplex PCR, lists solely in-frame clones and lacks some. The sample gives under 150,000 clones, around 91% of which show up once; 3% is in the top ten. The sample was peripheral blood. These receptors all come from a woman aged 55-69 years with active COVID-19. The CDR3 runs from the conserved cysteine through the conserved F or W. The D gene is left open where the match is weak. Size values are once, few and many counts, or a class for expanded clones, and some rows have none.

TRBV7-2,.,TRBD1,TRBJ1-1,TGTGCCAGCAGCTCATCGACAGGGGGGACCACTGAAGCTTTCTTT,CASSSSTGGTTEAFF
TRBV30,.,.,TRBJ2-4,TGTGCCTGGAGCCAGGGAAGGGGACTAGCCAAAAACATTCAGTACTTC,CAWSQGRGLAKNIQYF
TRBV24-1,.,TRBD2,TRBJ2-3,TGTGCCACCCACGCTAGCGGGAGGGCCAAGGGGACAGATACGCAGTATTTT,CATHASGRAKGTDTQYF
TRBV28,.,TRBD1,TRBJ1-4,TGTGCCCCCTGGGACAGGGTTAAGGTGTTTTTT,CAPWDRVKVFF
TRBV9,.,TRBD1,TRBJ1-2,TGTGCCAGCAGCGTTGAAGCAGGGGGGAGCGGCTACACCTTC,CASSVEAGGSGYTF
TRBV6-2/TRBV6-3,few,.,TRBJ1-1,TGTGCCAGCAGTTACCCCACGCTGGGCCTGAACACTGAAGCTTTCTTT,CASSYPTLGLNTEAFF
TRBV11-2,.,TRBD2,TRBJ2-2,TGTGCCAGCAGCTTAGTTCCCGTGGCGGGAGGATCCACCGGGGAGCTGTTTTTT,CASSLVPVAGGSTGELFF
TRBV6-5,.,.,TRBJ2-3,TGTGCCAGCAGTTATTCCTCGGGGGATACGCAGTATTTT,CASSYSSGDTQYF
TRBV11-2,.,.,TRBJ1-2,TGTGCCAGCAGCTTAGTTTCAGGGGTATACGGCTACACCTTC,CASSLVSGVYGYTF
TRBV24-1,.,TRBD1,TRBJ2-1,TGTGCCACCAGTGGCCCACCGGGACAGGGATACAATGAGCAGTTCTTC,CATSGPPGQGYNEQFF
TRBV7-3,.,TRBD1,TRBJ2-3,TGTGCCAGCAGCAGCCTTGGCACAGGGGATCCTGCAGATACGCAGTATTTT,CASSSLGTGDPADTQYF
TRBV18,.,TRBD2,TRBJ2-7,TGTGCCAGCTCACCACCGGGCGGGAGGGGGGACGAGCAGTACTTC,CASSPPGGRGDEQYF
TRBV28,.,TRBD1,TRBJ2-7,TGTGCCAGCACCCTCGGACAGGGGACGAGAGAGCAGTACTTC,CASTLGQGTREQYF
TRBV25-1,few,TRBD1,TRBJ2-2,TGTGCCAGCAGTGAATGGGGACAGGAGGTCACCGGGGAGCTGTTTTTT,CASSEWGQEVTGELFF
TRBV27,once,.,TRBJ1-2,TGTGCCAGCAGTTTCAATGTAGCGTCCTATGGCTACACCTTC,CASSFNVASYGYTF